This T cell receptor (beta chain) is from a study of blood T cell repertoires in COVID-19. Study summary: Samples came from the United States, Italy and Spain, spanning acute and convalescent COVID-19. Sources were T cells, B-cell-depleted T cells, or PBMCs; the material itself was cDNA or gDNA.

V gave up 11 bases and J gave up 8 bases; unmatched junction bases: 17. The germline gives CDR1 MDHEN, CDR2 SYDVKM. The CDR3 loop spans 14 amino acids. Generated by immunoSEQ multiplex PCR, the TCRdb table keeps only in-frame clones and is missing some. The sample has 11,000 to 15,000 clones; 87% are singletons. The chain links TRBV28 to TRBJ1-2, with 7 bases identical to TRBD1. The sequenced sample consisted of peripheral blood. The clonotype was recovered from a human donor in a cohort sampled during active COVID-19. CDR3 nucleotide sequence: TGTGCCCTAAGGGGAAGACAGGGAATCGGCGGCTACACCTTC. Encoded protein: CALRGRQGIGGYTF.